The present entry profiles one T cell receptor beta chain with its context. With 7 bases removed from V and 0 bases from J, the gap between germline ends came to 9 bases. The CDR3 loop spans 13 amino acids. CDR1 is SNHLY and CDR2 is FYNNEI in the germline V gene. This specimen belongs to a study of T cell changes during pregnancy in multiple sclerosis. Clones were sequenced by immunoSEQ multiplex PCR, and TCRdb holds only the in-frame ones, with some missing. The repertoire includes roughly 45,000 clones, around 92% of them detected once, and 9% sits in the top ten. The sequence was obtained from a female donor with multiple sclerosis, enrolled in a pregnancy study. This chain joins TRBV2 and TRBJ1-1, with D unclear. The sample here was CD8+ T cells from peripheral blood mononuclear cells, taken after pregnancy. CDR3 bases: TGTGCCAGCACTAGGATATTGAACACTGAAGCTTTCTTT. It translates to CASTRILNTEAFF.